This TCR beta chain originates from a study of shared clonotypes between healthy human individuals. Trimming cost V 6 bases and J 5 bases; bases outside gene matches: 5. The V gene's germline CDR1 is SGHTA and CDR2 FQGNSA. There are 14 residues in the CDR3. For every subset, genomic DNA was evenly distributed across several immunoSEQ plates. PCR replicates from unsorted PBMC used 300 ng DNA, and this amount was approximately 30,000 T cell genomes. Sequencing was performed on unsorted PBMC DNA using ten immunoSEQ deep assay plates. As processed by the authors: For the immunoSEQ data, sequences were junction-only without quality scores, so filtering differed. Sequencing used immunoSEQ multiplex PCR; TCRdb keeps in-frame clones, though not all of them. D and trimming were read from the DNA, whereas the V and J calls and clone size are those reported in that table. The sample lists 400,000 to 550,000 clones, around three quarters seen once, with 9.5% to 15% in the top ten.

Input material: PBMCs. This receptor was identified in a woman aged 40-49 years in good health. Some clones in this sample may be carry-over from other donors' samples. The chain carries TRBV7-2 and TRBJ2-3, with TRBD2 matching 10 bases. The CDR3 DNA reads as TGTGCCAGCAGTCTAGCGGGAGTGGAAGATACGCAGTATTTT. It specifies CASSLAGVEDTQYF. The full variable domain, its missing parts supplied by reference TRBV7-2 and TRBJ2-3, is GAGVSQSPSNKVTEKGKDVELRCDPISGHTALYWYRQSLGQGLEFLIYFQGNSAPDKSGLPSDRFSAERTGGSVSTLTIQRTQQEDSAVYLCASSLAGVEDTQYFGPGTRLTVL.